A single T cell receptor beta chain is shown here with its context. Its target antigen remains unknown. No per-base quality is available; no much larger clone lies one base away. The CDR3 measures 17 amino acids from cysteine to phenylalanine. The kept DNA is CDR3 alone, 51 bases in frame from the first base. Unmatched junction bases come to 8, with V trimmed by 0 bases and J by 8 bases. The germline V gene gives CDR1 as SGDLS and CDR2 as YYNGEE. To prepare the library, the immunoSEQ multiplex PCR assay was applied. The table was pulled from immuneACCESS by TCRdb, which kept in-frame rearrangements only. Such tables lose some clones; where checked, under half of the loss comes from unresolved V genes, and the rest has no known cause. The sample table contains 120,000 or so clones; only one count was recorded for around 86% of them. The biggest ten clones account for 13% of the sample. This specimen comes from a study of PD-1 blockade in mismatch repair-deficient tumors (TCRdb year 2017). In the study overall: Between late 2013 and 2016, the trial enrolled roughly 86 consecutive patients with some eleven types of mismatch repair-deficient cancer, all of whom had received prior treatment and were progressing. Tumor-associated T cell clones were tracked in the peripheral blood of patients responding to PD-1 blockade by deep sequencing of TCR CDR3 regions.

Mismatch repair deficiency in every enrolled patient was established by polymerase chain reaction or immunohistochemistry. Three patients who responded to pembrolizumab therapy underwent TCR sequencing. The phase II trial prospectively evaluated PD-1 blockade with pembrolizumab in advanced mismatch repair-deficient cancers, independent of tissue of origin. Peripheral blood T cell samples were gathered serially, both before PD-1 blockade started and at multiple time points afterward. Blood sampling times were expressed in weeks after the first pembrolizumab dose. Overall study results and their limits: Rapid expansion after pembrolizumab followed by contraction, generally before radiologic responses, was shown by tumor-resident clones, which were often undetectable in blood before treatment.

The source is an adult with mismatch repair-deficient cancer. The chain employs TRBV9 and TRBJ2-2, with 12 bases in between that match TRBD2. Sequenced here: peripheral blood, sampled 44 weeks after starting pembrolizumab. The CDR3 region reads CASSVGSSGRAAGELFF. The DNA sequence reads TGTGCCAGCAGCGTAGGGTCTAGCGGGAGGGCAGCGGGGGAGCTGTTTTTT. Joined to the reference TRBV9 and TRBJ2-2 proteins, this CDR3 gives the full variable domain: DSGVTQTPKHLITATGQRVTLRCSPRSGDLSVYWYQQSLDQGLQFLIQYYNGEERAKGNILERFSAQQFPDLHSELNLSSLELGDSALYFCASSVGSSGRAAGELFFGEGSRLTVL.